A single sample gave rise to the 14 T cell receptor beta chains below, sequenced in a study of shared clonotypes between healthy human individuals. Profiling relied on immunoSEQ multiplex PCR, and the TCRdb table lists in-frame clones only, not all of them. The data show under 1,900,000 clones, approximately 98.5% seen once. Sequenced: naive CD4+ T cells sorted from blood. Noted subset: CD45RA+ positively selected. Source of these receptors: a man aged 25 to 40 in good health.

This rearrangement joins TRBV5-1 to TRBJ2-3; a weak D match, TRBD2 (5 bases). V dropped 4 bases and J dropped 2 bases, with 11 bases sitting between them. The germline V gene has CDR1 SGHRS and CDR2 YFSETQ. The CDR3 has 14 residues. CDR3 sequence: CASSRVEDTDTQYF. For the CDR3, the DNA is TGCGCCAGCAGCCGGGTGGAGGACACAGATACGCAGTATTTT. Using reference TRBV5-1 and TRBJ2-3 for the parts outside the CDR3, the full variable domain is KAGVTQTPRYLIKTRGQQVTLSCSPISGHRSVSWYQQTPGQGLQFLFEYFSETQRNKGNFPGRFSGRQFSNSRSEMNVSTLELGDSALYLCASSRVEDTDTQYFGPGTRLTVL.

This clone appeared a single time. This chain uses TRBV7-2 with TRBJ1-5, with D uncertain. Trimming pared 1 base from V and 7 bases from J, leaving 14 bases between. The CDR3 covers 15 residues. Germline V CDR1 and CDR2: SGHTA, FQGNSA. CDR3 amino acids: CASSLGALIRQPQHF. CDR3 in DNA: TGTGCCAGCAGCTTAGGCGCTCTCATTCGCCAGCCCCAGCATTTT.

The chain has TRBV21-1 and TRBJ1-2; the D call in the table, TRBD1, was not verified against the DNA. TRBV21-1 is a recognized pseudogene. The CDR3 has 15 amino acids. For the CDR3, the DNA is TGTGCCAGCAGCAAAGGAAACAGCCGTAACTATGGCTACACCTTC. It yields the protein CASSKGNSRNYGYTF.

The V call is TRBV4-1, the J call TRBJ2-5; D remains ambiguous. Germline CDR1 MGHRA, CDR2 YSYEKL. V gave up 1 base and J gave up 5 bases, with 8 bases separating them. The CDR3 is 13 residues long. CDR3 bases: TGCGCCAGCAGCCAAGGTGTATGGGAGACCCAGTACTTC. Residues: CASSQGVWETQYF.

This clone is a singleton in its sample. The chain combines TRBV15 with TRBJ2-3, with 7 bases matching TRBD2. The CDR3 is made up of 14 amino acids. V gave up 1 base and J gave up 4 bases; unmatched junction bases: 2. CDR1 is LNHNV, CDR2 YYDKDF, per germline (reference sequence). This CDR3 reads CATSRGGSPDTQYF. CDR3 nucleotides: TGTGCCACCAGCAGAGGCGGGAGCCCAGATACGCAGTATTTT.

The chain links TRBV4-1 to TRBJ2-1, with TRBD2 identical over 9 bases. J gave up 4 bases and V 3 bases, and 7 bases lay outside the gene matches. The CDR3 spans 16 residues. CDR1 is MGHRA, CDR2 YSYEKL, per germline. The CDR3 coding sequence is TGCGCCAGCAGCCAGTTAGCGGGAGTGGGGTACAATGAGCAGTTCTTC. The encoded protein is CASSQLAGVGYNEQFF.

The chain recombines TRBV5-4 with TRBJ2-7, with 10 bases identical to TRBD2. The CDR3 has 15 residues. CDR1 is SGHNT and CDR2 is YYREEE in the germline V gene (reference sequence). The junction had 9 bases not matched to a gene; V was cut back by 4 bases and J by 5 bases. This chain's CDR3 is CASSRPSGRYNEQYF. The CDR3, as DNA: TGTGCCAGCAGCCGACCTAGCGGGAGATATAACGAGCAGTACTTC.

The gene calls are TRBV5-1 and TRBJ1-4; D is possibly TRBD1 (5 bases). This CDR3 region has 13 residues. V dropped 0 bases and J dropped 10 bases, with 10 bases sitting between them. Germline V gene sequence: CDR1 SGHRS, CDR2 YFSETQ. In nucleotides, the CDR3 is TGCGCCAGCAGCTTGGAAGCGGGGGGAAAACTGTTTTTT. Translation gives CASSLEAGGKLFF.

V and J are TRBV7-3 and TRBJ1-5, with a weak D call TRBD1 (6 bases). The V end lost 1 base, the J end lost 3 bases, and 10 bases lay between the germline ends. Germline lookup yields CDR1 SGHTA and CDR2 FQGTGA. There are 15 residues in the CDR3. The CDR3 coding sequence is TGTGCCAGCAGCTTAAGCGGGGGCAACAATCAGCCCCAGCATTTT. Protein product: CASSLSGGNNQPQHF.

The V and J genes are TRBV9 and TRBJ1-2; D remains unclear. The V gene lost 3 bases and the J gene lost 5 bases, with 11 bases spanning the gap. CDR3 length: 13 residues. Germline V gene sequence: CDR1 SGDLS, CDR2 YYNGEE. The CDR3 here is CASSGGKVYGYTF. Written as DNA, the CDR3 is TGTGCCAGCAGCGGGGGAAAGGTGTATGGCTACACCTTC.

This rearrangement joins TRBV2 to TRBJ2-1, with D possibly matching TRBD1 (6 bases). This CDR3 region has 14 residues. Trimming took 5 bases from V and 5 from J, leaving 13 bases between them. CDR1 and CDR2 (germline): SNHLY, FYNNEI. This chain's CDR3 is CASSLLRGHNEQFF. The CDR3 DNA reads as TGTGCCAGCAGTCTCCTCAGGGGTCACAATGAGCAGTTCTTC. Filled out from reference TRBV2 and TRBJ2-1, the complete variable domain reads EPEVTQTPSHQVTQMGQEVILRCVPISNHLYFYWYRQILGQKVEFLVSFYNNEISEKSEIFDDQFSVERPDGSNFTLKIRSTKLEDSAMYFCASSLLRGHNEQFFGPGTRLTVL.

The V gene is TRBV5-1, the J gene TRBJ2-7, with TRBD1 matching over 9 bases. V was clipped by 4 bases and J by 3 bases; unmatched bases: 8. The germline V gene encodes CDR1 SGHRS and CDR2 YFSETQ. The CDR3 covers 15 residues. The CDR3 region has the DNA TGCGCCAGCAGCCCCGGGACAGGGAGATTCTACGAGCAGTACTTC. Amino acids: CASSPGTGRFYEQYF.

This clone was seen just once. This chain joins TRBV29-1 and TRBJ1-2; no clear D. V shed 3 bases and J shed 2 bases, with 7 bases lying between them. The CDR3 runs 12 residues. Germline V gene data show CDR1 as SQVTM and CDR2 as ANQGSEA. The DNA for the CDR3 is TGCAGCGTTGAGCCGCCGAACTATGGCTACACCTTC. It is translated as CSVEPPNYGYTF.

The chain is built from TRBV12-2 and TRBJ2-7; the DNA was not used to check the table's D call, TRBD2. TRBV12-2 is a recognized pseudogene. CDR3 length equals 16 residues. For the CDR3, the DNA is TGTGCAAGTCGCTTGGTAGCGGGAGGGCCGTCGTGTGAGCAGTACTTC. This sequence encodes CASRLVAGGPSCEQYF.